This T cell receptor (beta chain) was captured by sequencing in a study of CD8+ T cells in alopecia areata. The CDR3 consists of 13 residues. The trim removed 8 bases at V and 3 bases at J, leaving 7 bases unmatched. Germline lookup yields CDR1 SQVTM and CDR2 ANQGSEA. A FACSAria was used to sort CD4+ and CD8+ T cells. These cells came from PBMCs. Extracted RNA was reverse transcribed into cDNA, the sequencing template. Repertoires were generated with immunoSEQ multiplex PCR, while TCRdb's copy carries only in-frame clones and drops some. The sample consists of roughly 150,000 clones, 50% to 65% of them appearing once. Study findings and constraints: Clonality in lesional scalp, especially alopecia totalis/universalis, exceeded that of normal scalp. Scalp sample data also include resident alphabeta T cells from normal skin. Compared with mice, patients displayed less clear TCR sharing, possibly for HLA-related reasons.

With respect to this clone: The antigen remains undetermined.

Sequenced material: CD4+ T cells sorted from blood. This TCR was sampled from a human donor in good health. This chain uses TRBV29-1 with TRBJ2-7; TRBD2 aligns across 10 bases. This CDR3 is CSPTSGEVYEQYF. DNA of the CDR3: TGCAGCCCTACTAGCGGGGAGGTCTACGAGCAGTACTTC.